The 20 T cell receptor beta chains presented below share a single source sample, sequenced in a study of cytomegalovirus exposure and HLA in healthy donors. The PCR ran on 60 Vbeta and 13 Jbeta primers. Repertoires were generated with immunoSEQ multiplex PCR, while TCRdb's copy carries only in-frame clones and drops some. The sample totals some 82,000 clones. The sample consisted of PBMCs. Receptors originate from a woman in her thirties in good health and CMV-seronegative.

The genes are TRBV6-1 and TRBJ1-1, with TRBD1 matching 7 bases. Germline CDR1 and CDR2: MNHNS and SASEGT. The CDR3 length is 14 residues. J was trimmed by 0 bases and V by 5 bases; bases with no gene match: 3. DNA for the CDR3: TGTGCCAGCAGTAGGGACAGAATGAACACTGAAGCTTTCTTT. The encoded protein is CASSRDRMNTEAFF.

This chain links TRBV29-1 with TRBJ1-2, with unresolved D. Deletions cut 4 bases from V and 2 bases from J, with 11 bases between. This CDR3 spans 13 amino acids. Looked up from germline, CDR1 is SQVTM and CDR2 is ANQGSEA. This chain's CDR3 is CSVVRAGNYGYTF. The CDR3, as DNA: TGCAGCGTTGTGCGGGCGGGGAACTATGGCTACACCTTC.

DNA for the CDR3: TGTGCCAGCTCTCCAAAACTAGCGGGAGGGACCTACGAGCAGTACTTC. Its translation is CASSPKLAGGTYEQYF. This rearrangement joins TRBV18 to TRBJ2-7; 13 bases agree with TRBD2. Germline V gives CDR1 KGHSH, CDR2 LQKENI. J lost 2 bases, V lost 6 bases, and 7 bases had no gene match. The CDR3 is 16 residues long.

The J gene is TRBJ1-5, the V gene TRBV19; 7 nucleotides match TRBD1. The CDR3 consists of 13 residues. J lost 3 bases, V lost 8 bases, and 4 bases had no gene match. The germline gives CDR1 LNHDA, CDR2 SQIVND (reference sequence). The CDR3 region is CASRQGNNQPQHF. In DNA, the CDR3 is TGTGCCAGTCGACAGGGAAACAATCAGCCCCAGCATTTT.

The chain combines TRBV11-1 with TRBJ2-1, with a possible D match to TRBD1 (6 bases). The CDR3 sequence is 16 residues long. Deletions cut 5 bases from V and 7 bases from J, with 21 bases between. Germline CDR1 SGHAT, CDR2 FQDESV (reference sequence). In DNA, the CDR3 is TGTGCCAGCAGCCTCCGCGAGGGACATAGCCAGAATGAGCAGTTCTTC. Its protein is CASSLREGHSQNEQFF.

The chain has TRBV25-1 and TRBJ2-5, with unresolved D. The CDR3 loop spans 11 amino acids. Germline assignment: CDR1 MGHDK and CDR2 SYGVNS. Trimming took 8 bases from V and 0 from J, leaving 4 bases between them. The CDR3 nucleotides read TGTGCCAGCCAGTACCAAGAGACCCAGTACTTC. It codes for CASQYQETQYF.

This rearrangement joins TRBV13 to TRBJ1-1; D is possibly TRBD1 (6 bases). This CDR3 is 15 amino acids long. From germline, CDR1 is PRHDT and CDR2 FYEKMQ (reference sequence). With 3 bases removed from V and 0 bases from J, the gap between germline ends came to 11 bases. The CDR3 DNA reads as TGTGCCAGCAGCTTGACAGGTCTCATGAACACTGAAGCTTTCTTT. Amino acid sequence: CASSLTGLMNTEAFF.

The V gene is TRBV19, the J gene TRBJ1-2; maybe TRBD1 (5 bases). Trimming shortened V by 5 bases and J by 3 bases, and 10 bases separated the two germline ends. The CDR3 spans 13 residues. CDR1 and CDR2 from the germline V gene are LNHDA and SQIVND (reference sequence). The CDR3 loop is CASSPGGHYGYTF. CDR3 nucleotide sequence: TGTGCCAGTAGTCCCGGGGGTCACTATGGCTACACCTTC.

CDR3 region: CASSPGDRGNSDTQYF. In nucleotides, the CDR3 is TGTGCCAGCTCACCAGGAGACAGGGGAAATTCCGATACGCAGTATTTT. This chain joins TRBV18 and TRBJ2-3; 8 bases fit TRBD1. V lost 2 bases, J lost 6 bases, and 10 bases stayed unmatched. This CDR3 is 16 amino acids long. The germline CDR1 and CDR2 sequences are KGHSH and LQKENI. Variable domain in full (rest from reference TRBV18 and TRBJ2-3): NAGVMQNPRHLVRRRGQEARLRCSPMKGHSHVYWYRQLPEEGLKFMVYLQKENIIDESGMPKERFSAEFPKEGPSILRIQQVVRGDSAAYFCASSPGDRGNSDTQYFGPGTRLTVL.

The chain has TRBV19 and TRBJ1-5; maybe TRBD1 (5 bases). Germline assignment: CDR1 LNHDA and CDR2 SQIVND (reference sequence). The V and J ends lost 1 base and 7 bases respectively, with 5 bases between them. The CDR3 sequence is 12 residues long. The DNA of the CDR3 is TGTGCCAGTAGTATAGGGGGCCAGCCCCAGCATTTT. It specifies CASSIGGQPQHF.

About this clone itself: The sample carries other DNA sequences with the same CDR3. This sequence joins TRBV19 and TRBJ2-1, with a tentative D call TRBD1 (6 bases). V was pared by 5 bases and J by 0 bases, with 11 bases between. The germline V gene has CDR1 LNHDA and CDR2 SQIVND (reference sequence). The CDR3 loop spans 15 amino acids. In nucleotides, the CDR3 is TGTGCCAGTAGTCCCGACAGGAGCTCCTACAATGAGCAGTTCTTC. Its protein product is CASSPDRSSYNEQFF. Supplemented by reference TRBV19 and TRBJ2-1, the full variable domain reads DGGITQSPKYLFRKEGQNVTLSCEQNLNHDAMYWYRQDPGQGLRLIYYSQIVNDFQKGDIAEGYSVSREKKESFPLTVTSAQKNPTAFYLCASSPDRSSYNEQFFGPGTRLTVL.

V is TRBV7-6 and J is TRBJ2-1; 9 bases align to TRBD2. The J segment lost 8 bases and the V segment lost 5 bases, leaving 10 bases of the junction unmatched. Germline values: CDR1 SGHVS, CDR2 FNYEAQ. This CDR3 is built from 15 residues. CDR3 region: CASSVIAGEVYEQFF. The CDR3 nucleotides are TGTGCCAGCAGCGTAATAGCGGGAGAGGTTTATGAGCAGTTCTTC.

The V call is TRBV6-6, the J call TRBJ1-6, with TRBD1 matching 7 bases. Germline loops: CDR1 MNHNY, CDR2 SVGAGI (reference sequence). This CDR3 comprises 15 residues. J lost 4 bases, V lost 6 bases, and 6 bases had no gene match. CDR3 DNA sequence: TGTGCCAGCAGAGACGGGACAGCTTATAATTCACCCCTCCACTTT. This gives the protein CASRDGTAYNSPLHF.

The chain combines TRBV2 with TRBJ1-3; D might be TRBD1 (5 bases). Germline V gene lookup returns CDR1 SNHLY and CDR2 FYNNEI. The germline V and J ends were trimmed by 4 bases and 4 bases, with 14 bases remaining between them. This CDR3 has 15 residues. CDR3 sequence reads: CASSGYKGSGNTIYF. CDR3 DNA: TGTGCCAGCAGTGGATATAAGGGGTCCGGAAACACCATATATTTT.

J is TRBJ1-1 and V is TRBV5-1, with a tentative D call TRBD1 (5 bases). This CDR3 is built from 13 residues. Germline V gene data show CDR1 as SGHRS and CDR2 as YFSETQ. V gave up 0 bases and J gave up 6 bases, with 9 bases separating them. Written as DNA, the CDR3 is TGCGCCAGCAGCTTGGGGCCGACAGCTGAAGCTTTCTTT. Translation: CASSLGPTAEAFF.

The CDR3 bases are TGTGCCAGCAGTGAATCGATAGGGGAGGGAAACAATGAGCAGTTCTTC. Translation gives CASSESIGEGNNEQFF. This sequence joins TRBV2 and TRBJ2-1, with TRBD2 matching 7 bases. CDR1 and CDR2 (germline): SNHLY, FYNNEI. V dropped 2 bases and J dropped 5; count of bases not matched to a gene: 9. The CDR3 has 16 amino acids.

The CDR3 DNA sequence: TGTGCCAGCCGGGACAGGGGGCTTAGCAATCAGCCCCAGCATTTT. Protein product: CASRDRGLSNQPQHF. V usage is TRBV6-1 and J usage is TRBJ1-5; 12 nucleotides match TRBD1. The CDR3 is made up of 15 amino acids. CDR1 and CDR2 from the germline V gene are MNHNS and SASEGT. The junction had 2 bases not matched to a gene; V was cut back by 8 bases and J by 0 bases.

The chain employs TRBV4-1 and TRBJ1-4, with 7 bases lining up with TRBD1. Germline V CDR1 and CDR2: MGHRA, YSYEKL. V trimming: 1 base; J trimming: 4 bases; junction bases outside the gene matches: 6. CDR3 length equals 16 residues. This CDR3 reads CASSQGSDRVNEKLFF. Written as DNA, the CDR3 is TGCGCCAGCAGCCAAGGTTCCGACAGGGTTAATGAAAAACTGTTTTTT.

The CDR3 sequence: CASSRGGQGRETQYF. CDR3 coding DNA: TGTGCCAGCAGCCGAGGTGGACAGGGGAGGGAGACCCAGTACTTC. V and J are TRBV6-5 and TRBJ2-5; 9 bases agree with TRBD1. Per germline, CDR1 MNHEY and CDR2 SVGAGI. The CDR3 is made up of 15 amino acids. V lost 6 bases, J lost 5 bases, and 10 bases stayed unmatched.

This rearrangement joins TRBV7-2 to TRBJ2-7; 7 positions agree with TRBD2. Germline V gene sequence: CDR1 SGHTA, CDR2 FQGNSA. CDR3 size: 16 residues. The ends lost 5 bases at V and 6 bases at J; junction bases unmatched: 16. CDR3 amino acids: CASSHREGRGVAEQYF. CDR3 sequence (DNA): TGTGCCAGCAGCCACCGAGAAGGACGGGGGGTCGCCGAGCAGTACTTC.